These 25 T cell receptor beta chains were sequenced from one sample in a study of technical replicates of blood from several donors. The assay was immunoSEQ multiplex PCR, and TCRdb's table has in-frame clones only and misses some. The repertoire holds more than 80,000 clones, roughly 94% seen once, with 0.3% to 0.35% in the top ten. Sequencing used T cells isolated from PBMCs. Every receptor here comes from a human donor in good health.

The chain uses TRBV6-5 and TRBJ2-3; D gene uncertain. V was trimmed by 6 bases and J by 4 bases, leaving 8 bases between them. This CDR3 comprises 12 residues. In germline, CDR1 is MNHEY, CDR2 SVGAGI. The CDR3 here is CASRYQSDTQYF. For the CDR3, the DNA is TGTGCCAGCAGGTATCAGTCAGATACGCAGTATTTT.

The J gene is TRBJ2-5, the V gene TRBV6-6; 9 nucleotides line up with TRBD2. V dropped 4 bases and J dropped 5; count of bases not matched to a gene: 5. CDR3 length: 14 amino acids. CDR1 and CDR2 from the germline V gene are MNHNY and SVGAGI (reference sequence). CDR3 sequence (DNA): TGTGCCAGCAGTTGGGGACTAGCAGAGGAGACCCAGTACTTC. Residues: CASSWGLAEETQYF.

This clone appeared once. The CDR3 DNA is TGTGCCAGTAGTTGGGGACAGGCTCGCACTGAAGCTTTCTTT. It translates to CASSWGQARTEAFF. The chain employs TRBV19 and TRBJ1-1; 8 nucleotides match TRBD1. Germline values: CDR1 LNHDA, CDR2 SQIVND (reference sequence). CDR3 length: 14 amino acids. J gave up 4 bases and V 5 bases, and 6 bases lay outside the gene matches.

The chain uses TRBV18 and TRBJ1-1; 8 nucleotides align to TRBD1. With V trimmed by 6 bases and J by 5 bases, 8 bases remained unmatched. Looked up from germline, CDR1 is KGHSH and CDR2 is LQKENI. This CDR3 contains 14 residues. The CDR3 DNA sequence: TGTGCCAGCTCGCCGCAGGGGGCGGAAACTGAAGCTTTCTTT. This gives the protein CASSPQGAETEAFF.

CDR3 protein: CASSESSVLLADTQYF. CDR3 nucleotides: TGCGCCAGCAGTGAGTCGTCGGTCCTTCTTGCAGATACGCAGTATTTT. The chain links TRBV10-2 to TRBJ2-3, with unresolved D. Trimming pared 0 bases from V and 4 bases from J, leaving 14 bases between. Germline V CDR1 and CDR2: WSHSY, SAAADI. The CDR3 has 16 amino acids.

The chain combines TRBV19 with TRBJ2-1; 11 bases are a match to TRBD2. V dropped 5 bases and J dropped 0; count of bases not matched to a gene: 3. CDR3 size: 16 residues. Germline V gene sequence: CDR1 LNHDA, CDR2 SQIVND (reference sequence). CDR3 residues: CASSRTSGSSYNEQFF. As DNA, the CDR3 is TGTGCCAGTAGTCGGACTAGCGGGTCCTCCTACAATGAGCAGTTCTTC.

V usage is TRBV2 and J usage is TRBJ1-5; D perhaps matches TRBD1 (5 bases). Germline lookup yields CDR1 SNHLY and CDR2 FYNNEI. This CDR3 comprises 13 residues. V lost 4 bases and J 4 bases, leaving 8 bases between the germline ends. The CDR3 region has the DNA TGTGCCAGCAGTGGGGGGGGAAATCAGCCCCAGCATTTT. It translates to CASSGGGNQPQHF.

The chain recombines TRBV6-5 with TRBJ1-2; D uncertain. CDR3 length: 13 amino acids. Germline V lookup: CDR1 MNHEY, CDR2 SVGAGI. V dropped 0 bases and J dropped 8 bases, with 10 bases sitting between them. As DNA, the CDR3 is TGTGCCAGCAGTTACTCAGCCTTAGCGGGCTACACCTTC. This codes for CASSYSALAGYTF.

This clone has just one count. The chain links TRBV5-1 to TRBJ2-7, with TRBD2 identical over 10 bases. Looked up from germline, CDR1 is SGHRS and CDR2 is YFSETQ. J was trimmed by 3 bases and V by 7 bases; bases with no gene match: 10. This CDR3 contains 15 residues. The CDR3 region has the DNA TGCGCCAGCCAAGTAGCGGGAGGCACCGTCTACGAGCAGTACTTC. Translating gives CASQVAGGTVYEQYF.

V is TRBV27 and J is TRBJ1-1, with 7 bases matching TRBD1. The V gene end was trimmed by 2 bases and the J gene end by 7 bases; junction bases not matched to a gene: 4. This CDR3 is 13 amino acids long. Germline V CDR1 and CDR2: MNHEY, SMNVEV (reference sequence). The CDR3 coding sequence is TGTGCCAGCAGTTTAGACAGGGTTGGTGAAGCTTTCTTT. It yields the protein CASSLDRVGEAFF.

The chain links TRBV9 to TRBJ1-1; possibly TRBD1 for D (5 bases). Trimming removed 3 bases from V and 1 base from J, with 13 bases in between. CDR3 size: 15 residues. In germline, CDR1 is SGDLS, CDR2 YYNGEE. Written as DNA, the CDR3 is TGTGCCAGCAGCGCCATAACAACAGGGAACACTGAAGCTTTCTTT. Translated: CASSAITTGNTEAFF.

This chain uses TRBV25-1 with TRBJ2-1; D remains unclear. Germline CDR1 reads MGHDK; CDR2 reads SYGVNS. V lost 4 bases to trimming and J lost 4 bases, with 14 bases between them. The CDR3 is 15 amino acids. The CDR3 is CASSGLRVRYNEQFF. The CDR3, as DNA: TGTGCCAGCAGTGGGTTACGGGTGCGATACAATGAGCAGTTCTTC.

The CDR3 reads CASSPLLAVGNEQFF. The DNA of the CDR3 is TGTGCCAGCTCACCACTACTAGCGGTCGGCAATGAGCAGTTCTTC. The J gene is TRBJ2-1, the V gene TRBV18; 8 nucleotides align to TRBD2. Germline trimming cut 1 base from V and 6 bases from J; bases unmatched to any gene: 5. Germline V gene data show CDR1 as KGHSH and CDR2 as LQKENI. The CDR3 covers 15 residues.

The gene calls are TRBV6-5 and TRBJ2-3, with D tentatively TRBD1 (6 bases). The V gene's germline CDR1 is MNHEY and CDR2 SVGAGI. V was shortened by 6 bases and J by 5 bases, with 9 bases between the two germline ends. The CDR3 is made up of 12 amino acids. Here the CDR3 reads CASRTGLDTQYF. CDR3 bases: TGTGCCAGCAGAACAGGGTTAGATACGCAGTATTTT.

The chain recombines TRBV7-3 with TRBJ2-1, with 10 bases matching TRBD1. The CDR3 consists of 16 residues. V shed 4 bases and J 2 bases; nucleotides not matched to a gene: 5. From germline, CDR1 is SGHTA and CDR2 FQGTGA. The CDR3 DNA reads as TGTGCCAGCAGCTCCCGACAGGGGGCGACCTACAATGAGCAGTTCTTC. Protein product: CASSSRQGATYNEQFF.

The chain links TRBV7-3 to TRBJ2-1; TRBD1 matches at 7 bases. Germline assignment: CDR1 SGHTA and CDR2 FQGTGA. The CDR3 covers 16 residues. V lost 5 bases, J lost 8 bases, and 15 bases stayed unmatched. CDR3 residues: CASSPGQGGAFDEQFF. Written as DNA, the CDR3 is TGTGCCAGCAGCCCTGGTCAAGGGGGCGCCTTCGATGAGCAGTTCTTC.

J is TRBJ2-5 and V is TRBV21-1; the table gives TRBD2 as D, unverified against the DNA. TRBV21-1 is flagged as a pseudogene. This CDR3 comprises 16 residues. CDR3 region: CASSKSKHHLPETQYF. The DNA for the CDR3 is TGTGCCAGCAGCAAATCCAAGCATCATTTACCAGAGACCCAGTACTTC.

The chain carries TRBV7-8 and TRBJ2-7; 8 bases are a match to TRBD2. Germline assignment: CDR1 SGHVS and CDR2 FQNEAQ. The CDR3 loop spans 15 amino acids. Trimming cost V 5 bases and J 0 bases; bases outside gene matches: 6. The CDR3 DNA is TGTGCCAGCAGCCTCCCCGCGGGGGGCTCCTACGAGCAGTACTTC. Protein sequence: CASSLPAGGSYEQYF.

V usage is TRBV5-1 and J usage is TRBJ2-3; 9 bases fit TRBD2. CDR3 length: 16 amino acids. Germline CDR1 is SGHRS and CDR2 is YFSETQ. Trimming took 0 bases from V and 4 from J; bases not matched to a gene: 6. DNA of the CDR3: TGCGCCAGCAGCTTGGCCAGCGGGAGGTTTGCAGATACGCAGTATTTT. Translation gives CASSLASGRFADTQYF. Full variable domain (outside the CDR3, taken from reference TRBV5-1 and TRBJ2-3): KAGVTQTPRYLIKTRGQQVTLSCSPISGHRSVSWYQQTPGQGLQFLFEYFSETQRNKGNFPGRFSGRQFSNSRSEMNVSTLELGDSALYLCASSLASGRFADTQYFGPGTRLTVL.

The V gene is TRBV5-6, the J gene TRBJ2-3; 7 positions match TRBD1. Germline lookup yields CDR1 SGHDT and CDR2 YYEEEE. The CDR3 extends over 15 amino acids. V shed 5 bases, J shed 2 bases, and the junction held 8 bases outside the gene matches. CDR3 in amino acids: CASRPQGSFTDTQYF. The CDR3 bases are TGTGCCAGCAGACCACAGGGGTCCTTCACAGATACGCAGTATTTT.

The chain is built from TRBV4-3 and TRBJ2-3, with a weak D call TRBD2 (5 bases). Deletions cut 0 bases from V and 1 base from J, with 11 bases between. CDR1 and CDR2 from the germline V gene are LGHNA and YSLEER. The CDR3 consists of 16 residues. CDR3 nucleotides: TGCGCCAGCAGCCAAGAATCGGGGTACCGCACAGATACGCAGTATTTT. This translates into CASSQESGYRTDTQYF.

V is TRBV28 and J is TRBJ1-2; D call uncertain. Trimming stripped 7 bases from V and 6 bases from J, with 15 bases between. CDR3 size: 13 residues. Germline V CDR1 and CDR2: MDHEN, SYDVKM. The CDR3 sequence: CASIRLNSHGYTF. In DNA, the CDR3 is TGTGCCAGCATACGCCTTAACAGTCATGGCTACACCTTC.

V and J are TRBV11-1 and TRBJ2-1; TRBD1 agrees at 9 bases. Germline-derived CDR1 and CDR2 are SGHAT and FQDESV (reference sequence). CDR3 size: 13 residues. The junction had 3 bases not matched to a gene; V was cut back by 5 bases and J by 7 bases. The CDR3 nucleotides are TGTGCCAGCAGCATACAGGGGGCGAATGAGCAGTTCTTC. Amino acid sequence: CASSIQGANEQFF. The full variable domain, in which reference TRBV11-1 and TRBJ2-1 provide the parts outside the CDR3, is EAEVAQSPRYKITEKSQAVAFWCDPISGHATLYWYRQILGQGPELLVQFQDESVVDDSQLPKDRFSAERLKGVDSTLKIQPAELGDSAMYLCASSIQGANEQFFGPGTRLTVL.

The J gene is TRBJ2-2, the V gene TRBV9; maybe TRBD2 (6 bases). Germline-derived CDR1 and CDR2 are SGDLS and YYNGEE. Trimming removed 0 bases at V and 0 bases at J, with 12 bases between. The CDR3 totals 17 residues. In DNA, the CDR3 is TGTGCCAGCAGCGTAGCCGGGCTAGCGCCGAACACCGGGGAGCTGTTTTTT. Protein sequence: CASSVAGLAPNTGELFF.

This chain links TRBV7-9 with TRBJ1-1; D is possibly TRBD1 (6 bases). The CDR3 has 16 amino acids. Per the germline V gene, CDR1 is SEHNR and CDR2 is FQNEAQ (reference sequence). Between the trimmed V and J ends, which lost 4 bases and 3 bases, there was a span of 18 bases. CDR3 protein: CASSSSLGGRDTEAFF. The DNA for the CDR3 is TGTGCCAGCAGCTCCTCTTTAGGGGGTAGAGACACTGAAGCTTTCTTT.